The source of this T cell receptor beta chain is a study of blood T cells in healthy people across ages. A second PCR of 7 to 11 cycles used a sample-barcoded 5' primer and a J-beta primer mix. TCRdb ran MiXCR on the 5' RACE reads and lists one entry per CDR3 protein. This table has roughly 560,000 distinct CDR3 sequences, approximately 25% appearing once. This clonotype showed up just a few times. The sample, roughly 9.1 milliliters of peripheral blood, was drawn from each donor. With V trimmed by 6 bases and J by 0 bases, 11 bases remained unmatched. The CDR3 loop spans 17 amino acids. CDR1 and CDR2 (germline): LGHDT, YNNKEL (reference sequence). The same sample was also studied in work on T cells of mothers and their children. Per that paper: Input to cDNA synthesis comprised all extracted RNA, at a ratio of around 1.4 ug per 15 ul.

V gene TRBV3-1 combines with J gene TRBJ2-5, with 9 bases that match TRBD2. The receptor's source is a boy younger than 18 in good health. Input material: blood. CDR3 sequence (DNA): TGTGCCAGCAGAGACGATAGCGGGAGAGCGTACCAAGAGACCCAGTACTTC. This translates into CASRDDSGRAYQETQYF.